This T cell receptor (beta chain) was captured by sequencing in a study of T cells in Graves' hyperthyroidism and ophthalmopathy. Study-wide context: Blood was drawn when the patient was first diagnosed and still untreated.

Whole-study results and caveats: From stable hyperthyroidism, ophthalmopathy was separated by a 13 V-J model. In blood, most of the thyroid clonotypes expanded above 0.001 were also present.

CDR3 length: 15 residues. V trimming: 5 bases; J trimming: 7 bases; junction bases outside the gene matches: 15. From germline, CDR1 is DFQATT and CDR2 SNEGSKA (reference sequence). This clonotype appeared a few times. Its specificity is unknown. No ophthalmopathy progression within 18 months constituted stable Graves' hyperthyroidism. TCR beta CDR3 sequences were amplified from RNA transcripts. A set of HTBI primers served as the primers for a first-round RT-PCR of the TCR CDR3. Via MiXCR, TCRdb re-called the multiplex PCR reads, giving one row per CDR3 protein. Of hundreds of thousands of distinct CDR3 sequences listed, under 45% are singletons.

The sequence came from a middle-aged woman with Graves' hyperthyroidism. This chain connects TRBV20-1 to TRBJ1-1, with 8 bases that match TRBD1. The sequencing input was blood. The CDR3, as DNA: TGCAGTGCTCGGGGGGCAGGGACAGGTCAAAGTGAAGCTTTCTTT. This codes for CSARGAGTGQSEAFF.